The 30 T cell receptor beta chains reported below all come from one sample, sequenced in a study of T cells in narcolepsy (dated by TCRdb to the late 2010s). Library generation was performed with the immunoSEQ multiplex PCR assay. In its TCRdb copy, this immuneACCESS table keeps in-frame sequences only and misses some clones. Where compared with another copy, unresolved V genes explain less than half of these, and the others have no known cause. Across this sample there are around 8,000 clones, with 61% seen only once. Of the sample, 20% to 25% is held by the ten largest clones. The sequenced sample consisted of CD45RA- memory CD8+ T cells from PBMCs. Read against the paper, the sample's cell subset or site label means: memory T cells sorted ex vivo from peripheral blood. These receptors all come from a human donor with narcolepsy.

V is TRBV11-3 and J is TRBJ2-7; TRBD1 or TRBD2 may be the D gene (5 bases each). V lost 9 bases, J lost 0 bases, and 9 bases lay in between. CDR1 and CDR2 (germline): SGHNT, YENEEA. The CDR3 has 12 amino acids. In DNA form, the CDR3 reads TGTGCCAGTCGGGACGACTCCTACGAGCAGTACTTC. It encodes CASRDDSYEQYF.

V gene TRBV4-2 combines with J gene TRBJ2-6; maybe TRBD1 (5 bases). Trimming took 2 bases from V and 3 from J, leaving 5 bases between them. The germline V gene has CDR1 LGHNA and CDR2 YNFKEQ. The CDR3 sequence is 14 residues long. This CDR3 reads CASSQQGGANVLTF. CDR3 DNA sequence: TGTGCCAGCAGCCAACAGGGTGGGGCCAACGTCCTGACTTTC.

The rearrangement links TRBV4-2 to TRBJ2-3; maybe TRBD2 (5 bases). The CDR3 spans 14 residues. Trimming took off 0 bases at V and 3 bases at J, with 7 bases between the two ends. CDR1 and CDR2 (germline): LGHNA, YNFKEQ. CDR3 nucleotide sequence: TGTGCCAGCAGCCAAGACCCGGGGACAGATACGCAGTATTTT. It specifies CASSQDPGTDTQYF.

The chain uses TRBV7-9 and TRBJ1-2; 9 bases map to TRBD1. V was clipped by 5 bases and J by 4 bases; unmatched bases: 11. This CDR3 has 16 amino acids. The germline V gene has CDR1 SEHNR and CDR2 FQNEAQ (reference sequence). The CDR3 protein is CASSGLPRDRVYGYTF. CDR3 DNA sequence: TGTGCCAGCAGCGGACTCCCCCGGGACAGGGTCTATGGCTACACCTTC.

This clone was observed a handful of times. The chain is built from TRBV25-1 and TRBJ1-6; TRBD1 might be the D (5 bases). The CDR3 runs 11 residues. Germline CDR1 MGHDK, CDR2 SYGVNS. V was pared by 8 bases and J by 7 bases, with 6 bases between. The CDR3 reads CASEGNSPLHF. CDR3 coding DNA: TGTGCCAGCGAGGGGAATTCACCCCTCCACTTT.

This chain joins TRBV21-1 and TRBJ2-5. TRBV21-1 is flagged as a pseudogene. This CDR3 has 14 amino acids. CDR3 loop: CASSKGDDQETQYF. The CDR3 DNA sequence: TGTGCCAGCAGCAAAGGGGACGACCAAGAGACCCAGTACTTC.

About this clone itself: The junction and the germline gene differ at one end; a read error may be behind it. This chain connects TRBV7-7 to TRBJ2-5, with D tentatively TRBD2 (5 bases). CDR3 length: 12 amino acids. From germline, CDR1 is SSHAT and CDR2 FNYEAQ (reference sequence). The CDR3 reads CASSSGGETQYF. CDR3 nucleotide sequence: TGTGCTAGCAGCTCTGGAGGAGAGACCCAGTACTTC.

The chain combines TRBV28 with TRBJ2-3, with no clear D. Trimming shortened V by 2 bases and J by 5 bases, and 5 bases separated the two germline ends. The CDR3 consists of 12 residues. CDR1 and CDR2 from the germline V gene are MDHEN and SYDVKM. Written as DNA, the CDR3 is TGTGCCAGCAGTTTAGAAGGAGATACGCAGTATTTT. The encoded protein is CASSLEGDTQYF. Looking up the rest from reference TRBV28 and TRBJ2-3 gives the full variable domain: DVKVTQSSRYLVKRTGEKVFLECVQDMDHENMFWYRQDPGLGLRLIYFSYDVKMKEKGDIPEGYSVSREKKERFSLILESASTNQTSMYLCASSLEGDTQYFGPGTRLTVL.

The gene calls are TRBV27 and TRBJ2-7; D might be TRBD1 (5 bases). The V and J ends lost 5 bases and 2 bases respectively, with 13 bases between them. The CDR3 contains 14 residues. Germline V CDR1 and CDR2: MNHEY, SMNVEV (reference sequence). This CDR3 reads CASSLGGQAYEQYF. In DNA form, the CDR3 reads TGTGCCAGCAGTCTCGGCGGACAAGCCTACGAGCAGTACTTC.

This chain links TRBV27 with TRBJ1-6; tentatively, D is TRBD1 (5 bases). The CDR3 consists of 14 residues. Germline values: CDR1 MNHEY, CDR2 SMNVEV (reference sequence). V lost 3 bases, J lost 9 bases, and 12 bases lay in between. Here the CDR3 DNA reads TGTGCCAGCAGTTTTCGGGAGGGGACTTCACCCCTCCACTTT. Protein: CASSFREGTSPLHF.

Concerning this clone: This could be a read error, since a much larger clone is one nucleotide away. The chain is built from TRBV7-2 and TRBJ2-7, with TRBD2 matching 8 bases. The germline V gene has CDR1 SGHTA and CDR2 FQGNSA. The CDR3 is 15 amino acids. CDR3 DNA: TGTGCCCGCAGCCTCGGGGGGGGAGGCAACTACGAGCAGTACTTC. Protein: CARSLGGGGNYEQYF.

The genes are TRBV4-3 and TRBJ1-2; D remains unclear. This CDR3 has 15 amino acids. The V gene's germline CDR1 is LGHNA and CDR2 YSLEER. Trimming pared 3 bases from V and 2 bases from J, leaving 13 bases between. The chain's CDR3 is CASSQGSANNYGYTF. CDR3 coding DNA: TGCGCCAGCAGCCAGGGTTCGGCAAACAACTATGGCTACACCTTC.

The V call is TRBV19, the J call TRBJ1-1, with 7 bases matching TRBD1. V lost 7 bases to trimming and J lost 1 base; unmatched junction nucleotides: 9. Germline CDR1 LNHDA, CDR2 SQIVND (reference sequence). The CDR3 runs 15 residues. The CDR3 loop is CASMERGLGNTEAFF. The CDR3 DNA reads as TGTGCCAGTATGGAAAGGGGGCTCGGGAACACTGAAGCTTTCTTT.

The J gene is TRBJ2-7, the V gene TRBV12-2; the table names TRBD1, a call not compared with the DNA. TRBV12-2 represents a pseudogene. CDR3 length: 13 residues. The CDR3 DNA follows: TGTGCAAGTCACCCGTTTAGGGGCCACGAGCAGTACTTC. It translates to CASHPFRGHEQYF.

The chain couples TRBV20-1 to TRBJ2-1; D gene unclear. CDR1 is DFQATT and CDR2 is SNEGSKA in the germline V gene (reference sequence). Trimming left V 6 bases short and J 9 bases short, with 9 bases between. The length of the CDR3 is 10 residues. The CDR3 spells CSASGVEQFF. CDR3 coding DNA: TGCAGTGCATCAGGTGTTGAGCAGTTCTTC.

The chain recombines TRBV27 with TRBJ1-6; perhaps TRBD1 as D (6 bases). Trimming took 10 bases from V and 3 from J, leaving 19 bases between them. CDR1 and CDR2 (germline): MNHEY, SMNVEV (reference sequence). The CDR3 has 16 amino acids. The CDR3 DNA follows: TGTGCCACCGGGAGGGGCAGGGGTGGCTATAATTCACCCCTCCACTTT. Encoded protein: CATGRGRGGYNSPLHF.

This sequence joins TRBV2 and TRBJ1-6; no reliable D call. The CDR3 is made up of 13 amino acids. V lost 0 bases and J lost 12, with 9 bases in between. The germline gives CDR1 SNHLY, CDR2 FYNNEI. The DNA of the CDR3 is TGTGCCAGCAGTGAAGCGCATAGAGGACCCCTCCACTTT. This sequence encodes CASSEAHRGPLHF.

The gene calls are TRBV2 and TRBJ2-7; D assignment may be TRBD1 or TRBD2 (6 bases each). The CDR3 is 16 amino acids. Germline CDR1 SNHLY, CDR2 FYNNEI. V was shortened by 8 bases and J by 4 bases, with 24 bases between the two germline ends. In DNA form, the CDR3 reads TGTGCCAGCCGTCGGGAGTGGGACACTTTTTTGTACGAGCAGTACTTC. Residues: CASRREWDTFLYEQYF.

The chain employs TRBV9 and TRBJ1-2; a weak D match, TRBD1 (5 bases). Germline V gene data show CDR1 as SGDLS and CDR2 as YYNGEE. The length of the CDR3 is 13 residues. V was pared by 0 bases and J by 7 bases, with 10 bases between. The CDR3 region is CASSVADKGGYTF. The CDR3 nucleotides are TGTGCCAGCAGCGTAGCGGACAAAGGTGGCTACACCTTC.

Details on this clone: Other DNA variants within this sample encode the same CDR3. This chain links TRBV7-3 with TRBJ2-3; no firm D call. CDR3 length: 17 residues. The germline V gene encodes CDR1 SGHTA and CDR2 FQGTGA. V lost 4 bases and J lost 1, with 18 bases in between. This CDR3 reads CASSSDILGWGTDTQYF. The CDR3 DNA sequence: TGTGCCAGCAGCTCCGACATCCTAGGGTGGGGCACAGATACGCAGTATTTT.

The J gene is TRBJ2-3, the V gene TRBV7-9; TRBD1 matches 10 bases. The CDR3 runs to 15 residues. From germline, CDR1 is SEHNR and CDR2 FQNEAQ (reference sequence). J lost 2 bases, V lost 4 bases, and 3 bases had no gene match. The CDR3 loop reads CASSSGTGDTDTQYF. The CDR3 DNA reads TGTGCCAGCAGCTCCGGGACAGGGGACACAGATACGCAGTATTTT. The whole variable domain, filled in from reference TRBV7-9 and TRBJ2-3, reads DTGVSQNPRHKITKRGQNVTFRCDPISEHNRLYWYRQTLGQGPEFLTYFQNEAQLEKSRLLSDRFSAERPKGSFSTLEIQRTEQGDSAMYLCASSSGTGDTDTQYFGPGTRLTVL.

The chain has TRBV4-3 and TRBJ1-2; no clear D. Germline loops: CDR1 LGHNA, CDR2 YSLEER. The CDR3 loop spans 14 amino acids. V shed 0 bases and J shed 6 bases, with 11 bases lying between them. The CDR3 DNA follows: TGCGCCAGCAGCCAAGATAGGTCTGGGGATGGCTACACCTTC. It specifies CASSQDRSGDGYTF.

This clone came up a few times. One junction end does not reproduce the germline sequence, and a read error may be involved. The chain joins TRBV5-4 to TRBJ2-7; 7 bases line up with TRBD1. CDR1 and CDR2 from the germline V gene are SGHNT and YYREEE (reference sequence). There are 16 residues in the CDR3. The CDR3, as DNA: TGCGCCAGCAGCCAAGATAGTACAGGGGCTTCCTACGAGCAGTACTTC. This sequence encodes CASSQDSTGASYEQYF.

V usage is TRBV7-9 and J usage is TRBJ1-3; D is perhaps TRBD1 (5 bases). V lost 1 base to trimming and J lost 0 bases, with 10 bases between them. CDR1 SEHNR and CDR2 FQNEAQ come from the germline V gene (reference sequence). The CDR3 runs 16 residues. The CDR3: CASSLVQGSSGNTIYF. In nucleotides, the CDR3 is TGTGCCAGCAGCTTAGTCCAGGGATCCTCTGGAAACACCATATATTTT.

This clone appeared a few times. V usage is TRBV2 and J usage is TRBJ2-7; D not certain. V was clipped by 4 bases and J by 3 bases, with 7 bases between them. CDR3 size: 12 residues. Germline-derived CDR1 and CDR2 are SNHLY and FYNNEI. CDR3 loop: CASSGWDYEQYF. CDR3 DNA sequence: TGTGCCAGCAGTGGTTGGGACTACGAGCAGTACTTC.

The chain recombines TRBV7-9 with TRBJ2-1, with D hard to call. This CDR3 is built from 12 residues. The V gene lost 2 bases and the J gene lost 5 bases, with 4 bases spanning the gap. CDR1 is SEHNR, CDR2 FQNEAQ, per germline (reference sequence). CDR3 DNA sequence: TGTGCCAGCAGCTTACAGAACAATGAGCAGTTCTTC. It codes for CASSLQNNEQFF. The full variable domain, with the rest looked up from reference TRBV7-9 and TRBJ2-1, is DTGVSQNPRHKITKRGQNVTFRCDPISEHNRLYWYRQTLGQGPEFLTYFQNEAQLEKSRLLSDRFSAERPKGSFSTLEIQRTEQGDSAMYLCASSLQNNEQFFGPGTRLTVL.

This chain links TRBV6-4 with TRBJ2-5, with 9 bases matching TRBD2. With 3 bases clipped from V and 1 base from J, the junction kept 3 bases outside the gene matches. The CDR3 is 15 amino acids. Germline V gene data show CDR1 as MRHNA and CDR2 as SNTAGT. As DNA, the CDR3 is TGTGCCAGCAGTGAATTAGCGGGGGCCCAAGAGACCCAGTACTTC. Its protein product is CASSELAGAQETQYF.

The chain carries TRBV5-6 and TRBJ2-7, with 7 positions matching TRBD1. The V and J ends lost 0 bases and 3 bases, in that order; junction bases with no gene match: 9. The CDR3 has 16 residues. Germline-derived CDR1 and CDR2 are SGHDT and YYEEEE. The CDR3 bases are TGTGCCAGCAGCTTGGGAGGGGGCGGCCATATCTACGAGCAGTACTTC. This codes for CASSLGGGGHIYEQYF. Looking up the rest from reference TRBV5-6 and TRBJ2-7 gives the full variable domain: DAGVTQSPTHLIKTRGQQVTLRCSPKSGHDTVSWYQQALGQGPQFIFQYYEEEERQRGNFPDRFSGHQFPNYSSELNVNALLLGDSALYLCASSLGGGGHIYEQYFGPGTRLTVT.

This rearrangement joins TRBV4-3 to TRBJ2-1, with 11 bases identical to TRBD2. The length of the CDR3 is 15 residues. Trimming cost V 3 bases and J 4 bases; bases outside gene matches: 2. Germline CDR1 and CDR2: LGHNA and YSLEER. CDR3 amino acids: CASSHSGGEYNEQFF. The CDR3 nucleotides are TGCGCCAGCAGCCATAGCGGGGGGGAATACAATGAGCAGTTCTTC.

Points on this clone: A much more abundant neighbour one base away suggests this may be a read error. The chain links TRBV13 to TRBJ2-7, with D perhaps given as TRBD1 or TRBD2 (6 bases each). The CDR3 is 18 residues long. The V gene's germline CDR1 is PRHDT and CDR2 FYEKMQ (reference sequence). The DNA for the CDR3 is TGTGCCACCAGCTCTAGGGGGATAGGGGGGCCTAACTCCTACGAGCAGTACTTC. Protein product: CATSSRGIGGPNSYEQYF.